This TCR beta chain derives from a study of OX40 agonist ivuxolimab in advanced cancers. Germline values: CDR1 SGHTA, CDR2 FQGNSA. V lost 5 bases and J 3 bases, leaving 22 bases between the germline ends. CDR3 length equals 17 residues. TCRdb's copy holds only in-frame clones and misses some; the assay was immunoSEQ multiplex PCR. The sample yields fewer than 100,000 clones, approximately 80% seen once. The genes are TRBV7-2 and TRBJ1-2; D gene ambiguous. The sequence was obtained from an adult with an advanced solid tumor such as melanoma, head and neck, liver or kidney cancer. The input for sequencing was CD4+ or CD8+ T cells sorted from blood, taken in a trial of the OX40 agonist ivuxolimab. The CDR3 region has the DNA TGTGCCAGCAGCCCTATAGGACCAACAGTAAACTACTATGGCTACACCTTC. This encodes CASSPIGPTVNYYGYTF.